This T cell receptor beta chain was recovered during a study of OX40 agonist ivuxolimab in advanced cancers. The wider study: Partial responses occurred in three patients (one hepatocellular carcinoma, two cutaneous melanoma).

This clone has more than one count but fewer than ten. Its antigen is not known. Clones were read by immunoSEQ multiplex PCR, and TCRdb kept only the in-frame ones, dropping some. The sample shows about 26,000 clones, approximately 75% of them seen only once. Regarding the study as a whole: Normalized T-cell clonal expansion was also low in a subset of nonresponders.

The CDR3 is 14 residues long. Germline CDR1 is MNHEY and CDR2 is SVGAGI. V lost 1 base to trimming and J lost 9 bases, with 13 bases between them. The sample was CD4+ or CD8+ T cells sorted from blood, taken in a trial of the OX40 agonist ivuxolimab. This receptor was obtained from an adult with an advanced solid tumor such as melanoma, head and neck, liver or kidney cancer. The rearrangement uses TRBV6-5 and TRBJ2-1; no definite D call. CDR3 sequence: CASSYFSDLGEQFF. The CDR3 nucleotides are TGTGCCAGCAGTTACTTTTCAGATCTGGGTGAGCAGTTCTTC.